These T cell receptor beta chains were read from a single sample in a study of blood T cell repertoires in COVID-19. Measured with immunoSEQ multiplex PCR; TCRdb has only the in-frame clones, and not every one. The repertoire consists of approximately 47,000 clones, with 70% to 90% occurring once and the leading ten covering roughly 2.5%. Input material: peripheral blood. These receptors all stem from a woman older than 75 with COVID-19, enrolled during active disease. The CDR3 runs from the conserved cysteine through the conserved F or W. The D gene is left open where the match is weak. Rows give clone size only sometimes, using once, few, many, or a class for an expanded clone.

D,V,size,J,DNA,CDR3
TRBD1,TRBV19,once,TRBJ1-1,TGTGCCAGTAGAGAGACAGGGGGTTCCACTGAAGCTTTCTTT,CASRETGGSTEAFF
.,TRBV5-1,.,TRBJ2-2,TGCGCCAGCAGCTTGGCCCAGGGAATCACCACCGGGGAGCTGTTTTTT,CASSLAQGITTGELFF
.,TRBV29-1,.,TRBJ1-2,TGCAGCGTAGCTCCTCCGGGACACGTTTCTGGCTACACCTTC,CSVAPPGHVSGYTF
.,TRBV28,.,TRBJ1-2,TGTGCCAGCAGTTTAGCTTCGCTTTCAGGGGAAAACTATGGCTACACCTTC,CASSLASLSGENYGYTF
.,TRBV19,.,TRBJ1-4,TGTGCCAGTAGTACAGGGCGCGTAGTTACAACTAATGAAAAACTGTTTTTT,CASSTGRVVTTNEKLFF
.,TRBV30,.,TRBJ1-4,TGTGCCTGGACCATAGGACAGACAACTAATGAAAAACTGTTTTTT,CAWTIGQTTNEKLFF
TRBD1,TRBV29-1,.,TRBJ2-7,TGCAGCGTTGTTCCTCGACAGGGAGCTGGCGAGCAGTACTTC,CSVVPRQGAGEQYF
.,TRBV5-5,.,TRBJ2-2,TGTGCCAGCAGCTTGGGGCAGTTCACCGGGGAGCTGTTTTTT,CASSLGQFTGELFF
.,TRBV14,.,TRBJ1-5,TGTGCCAGCAGCCAAGATCTAGATCAGCCCCAGCATTTT,CASSQDLDQPQHF
.,TRBV5-6,.,TRBJ1-1,TGTGCCAGCAGTAAATTGACTGAAGCTTTCTTT,CASSKLTEAFF
TRBD1,TRBV5-1,.,TRBJ2-2,TGCGCCAGCAGCTCCTCGGGACAGACGAACACCGGGGAGCTGTTTTTT,CASSSSGQTNTGELFF
.,TRBV6-5,.,TRBJ1-2,TGTGCCAGCAGAGCGGCGGAACCTTCTAACTATGGCTACACCTTC,CASRAAEPSNYGYTF
TRBD1,TRBV5-6,few,TRBJ1-6,TGTGCCAGCAGGTACAGGGGGTCGTATAATTCACCCCTCCACTTT,CASRYRGSYNSPLHF
TRBD2,TRBV27,few,TRBJ2-7,TGTGCCAGCAGATCGGGACTAGCGGGGGGGCACTCCTACGAGCAGTACTTC,CASRSGLAGGHSYEQYF
TRBD2,TRBV5-5,.,TRBJ2-7,TGTGCCAGCAGCTCCGGGGGGGGCTACGAGCAGTACTTC,CASSSGGGYEQYF
.,TRBV6-6,.,TRBJ1-1,TGTGCCAGCAGTTCCCCCGGGCGCGCGGGGGACACTGAAGCTTTCTTT,CASSSPGRAGDTEAFF
.,TRBV7-2,.,TRBJ2-5,TGTGCCAGCACCCGGGATAGGGGGGAGACCCAGTACTTC,CASTRDRGETQYF
.,TRBV5-4,.,TRBJ2-2,TGTGCCAGCAGCCCCCGTGGAGGGATGAACACCGGGGAGCTGTTTTTT,CASSPRGGMNTGELFF
TRBD1,TRBV7-2,.,TRBJ1-2,TGTGCCAGCAGCCCCAAGGGACAGGGTTATGGCTACACCTTC,CASSPKGQGYGYTF
.,TRBV4-1,.,TRBJ1-1,TGCGCCAGCAGCCAAGACCGGTTCGGATCGGACGGACAATCGGAAGCTTTCTTT,CASSQDRFGSDGQSEAFF